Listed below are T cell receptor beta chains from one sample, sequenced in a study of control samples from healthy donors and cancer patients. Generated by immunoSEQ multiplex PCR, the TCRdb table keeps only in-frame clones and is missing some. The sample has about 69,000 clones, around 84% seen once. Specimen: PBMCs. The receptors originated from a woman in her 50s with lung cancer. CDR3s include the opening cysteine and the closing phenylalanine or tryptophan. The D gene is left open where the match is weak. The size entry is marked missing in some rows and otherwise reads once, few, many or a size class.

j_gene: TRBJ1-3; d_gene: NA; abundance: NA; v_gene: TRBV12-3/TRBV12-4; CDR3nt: TGTGCCAGCAGTTGGGTTGGAAACACCATATATTTT; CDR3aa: CASSWVGNTIYF
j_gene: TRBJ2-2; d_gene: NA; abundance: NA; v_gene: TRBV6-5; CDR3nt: TGTGCCAGCAGTTACGTCTCCGGGGAGCTGTTTTTT; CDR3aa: CASSYVSGELFF
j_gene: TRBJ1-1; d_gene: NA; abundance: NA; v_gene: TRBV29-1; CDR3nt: TGCAGCGTTGACCTAACACAGGTTCGTACTGAAGCTTTCTTT; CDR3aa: CSVDLTQVRTEAFF
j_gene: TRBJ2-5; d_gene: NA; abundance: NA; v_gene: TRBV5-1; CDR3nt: TGCGCCAGCAGCACACTCCGGGACTCTGAAGAGACCCAGTACTTC; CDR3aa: CASSTLRDSEETQYF
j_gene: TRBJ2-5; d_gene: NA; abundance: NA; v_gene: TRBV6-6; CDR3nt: TGTGCCAGCGGGACCGTACAAGAGACCCAGTACTTC; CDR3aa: CASGTVQETQYF
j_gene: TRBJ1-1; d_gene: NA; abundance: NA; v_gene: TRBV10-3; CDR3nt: TGTGCCATCAAGGAAGGGAACACTGAAGCTTTCTTT; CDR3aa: CAIKEGNTEAFF
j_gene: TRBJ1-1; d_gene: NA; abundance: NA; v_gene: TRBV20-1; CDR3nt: TGCAGTGCTAGTGAGTACCAGAACACTGAAGCTTTCTTT; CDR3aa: CSASEYQNTEAFF
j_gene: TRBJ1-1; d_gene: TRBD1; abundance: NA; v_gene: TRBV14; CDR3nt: TGTGCCAGCAGCCCCGGGAGCGGGACAGGGAACACTGAAGCTTTCTTT; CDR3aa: CASSPGSGTGNTEAFF
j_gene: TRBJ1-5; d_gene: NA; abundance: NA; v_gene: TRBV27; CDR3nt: TGTGCCAGCAGTTTCAACGGGAATCAGCCCCAGCATTTT; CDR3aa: CASSFNGNQPQHF
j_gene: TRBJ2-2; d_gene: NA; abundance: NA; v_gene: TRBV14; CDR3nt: TGTGCCAGCAGCCAAGGGGGTCCAACGAACACCGGGGAGCTGTTTTTT; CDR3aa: CASSQGGPTNTGELFF
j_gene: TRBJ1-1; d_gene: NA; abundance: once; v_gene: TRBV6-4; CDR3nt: TGTGCCAGCAAATTGATAGCGGGAGAGACTGAAGCTTTCTTT; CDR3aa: CASKLIAGETEAFF
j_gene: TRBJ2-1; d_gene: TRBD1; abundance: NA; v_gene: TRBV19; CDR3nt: TGTGCCAGTAGTATAGGGGGGACAGGGGCGTACAATGAGCAGTTCTTC; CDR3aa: CASSIGGTGAYNEQFF
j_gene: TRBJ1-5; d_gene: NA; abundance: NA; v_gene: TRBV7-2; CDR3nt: TGTGCCAGCAGCTTACAGTTAGTGGGCAATCAGCCCCAGCATTTT; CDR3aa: CASSLQLVGNQPQHF
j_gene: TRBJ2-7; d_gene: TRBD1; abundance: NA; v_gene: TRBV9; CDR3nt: TGTGCCAGCAGCGTTCCGGGACAGGGTTTTTACGAGCAGTACTTC; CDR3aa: CASSVPGQGFYEQYF
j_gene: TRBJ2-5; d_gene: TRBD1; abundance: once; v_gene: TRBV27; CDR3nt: TGTGCCAGCAGCACCCGAACCCAGGGGGCTTGGAGAGAGACCCAGTACTTC; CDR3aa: CASSTRTQGAWRETQYF
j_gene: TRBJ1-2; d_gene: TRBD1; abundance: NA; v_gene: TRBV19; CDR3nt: TGTGCCAGTAGCGGGGAACAGGGGATACGTGGCTACACCTTC; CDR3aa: CASSGEQGIRGYTF
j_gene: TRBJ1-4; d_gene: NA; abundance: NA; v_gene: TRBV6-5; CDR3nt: TGTGCCAGCAGTTATCGGGGGGTGGATGAAAAACTGTTTTTT; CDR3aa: CASSYRGVDEKLFF
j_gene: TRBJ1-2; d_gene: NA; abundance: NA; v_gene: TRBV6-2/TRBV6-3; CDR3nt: TGTGCCAGCAGTTTTTCTGGAGGTTATGGCTACACCTTC; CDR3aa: CASSFSGGYGYTF
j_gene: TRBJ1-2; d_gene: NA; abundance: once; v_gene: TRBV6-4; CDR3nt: TGTGCCAGCAGTCCCTCCCCACAGTCGATCTATGGCTACACCTTC; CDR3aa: CASSPSPQSIYGYTF
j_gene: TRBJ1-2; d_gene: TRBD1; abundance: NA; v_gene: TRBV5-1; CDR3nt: TGCGCCAGCAGTGGTCCCGGGACAGGCCGGGGAGCTAACTATGGCTACACCTTC; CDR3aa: CASSGPGTGRGANYGYTF
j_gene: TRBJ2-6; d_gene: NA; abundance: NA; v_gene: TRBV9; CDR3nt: TGTGCCAGCAGCGAAATATCCGGGGCCAACGTCCTGACTTTC; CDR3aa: CASSEISGANVLTF
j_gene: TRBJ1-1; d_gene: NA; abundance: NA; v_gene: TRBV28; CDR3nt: TGTGCCAGCAGTTTTGTGTCCAGCAGAGCGGACACTGAAGCTTTCTTT; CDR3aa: CASSFVSSRADTEAFF
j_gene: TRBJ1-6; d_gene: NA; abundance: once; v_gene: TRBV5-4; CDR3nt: TGTGCCAGCAGCTTGGTGGAGTCACCCCTCCACTTT; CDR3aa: CASSLVESPLHF
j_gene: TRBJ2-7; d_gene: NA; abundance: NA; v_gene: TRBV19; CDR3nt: TGTGCCAGTAGTATCTTTGATGGGACAACCAACGAGCAGTACTTC; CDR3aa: CASSIFDGTTNEQYF
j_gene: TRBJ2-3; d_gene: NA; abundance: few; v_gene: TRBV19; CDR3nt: TGTGCCAGTAGTCTCCTCAGGGGAGATACGCAGTATTTT; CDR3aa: CASSLLRGDTQYF
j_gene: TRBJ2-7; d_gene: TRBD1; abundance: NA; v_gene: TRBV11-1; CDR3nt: TGTGCCAGCAGCCCCGGGACAGGGGGCTTCTACGAGCAGTACTTC; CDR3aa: CASSPGTGGFYEQYF
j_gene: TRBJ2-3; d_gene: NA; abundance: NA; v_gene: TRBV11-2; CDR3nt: TGTGCCAGCACCCGTAGGGGCTCAGACACAGATACGCAGTATTTT; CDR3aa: CASTRRGSDTDTQYF